These 25 T cell receptor beta chains were all obtained from the same sample, sequenced in a study of high-grade serous ovarian cancer treatment subgroups. Tumor tissue was taken before any definitive surgery or chemotherapy was given. Here immunoSEQ multiplex PCR was the method, and the copy in TCRdb shows in-frame clones only, minus some. This table holds approximately 4,000 clones, about 70% found once. Specimen: tumor tissue. The source of these receptors is a human donor with high-grade serous ovarian cancer.

A single count supports this clone. Other nucleotide sequences from this sample produce the same CDR3. The J gene is TRBJ2-1, the V gene TRBV27; D remains unclear. The germline gives CDR1 MNHEY, CDR2 SMNVEV (reference sequence). Deletions cut 6 bases from V and 5 bases from J, with 8 bases between. This CDR3 has 12 residues. In DNA, the CDR3 is TGTGCCAGCAGCTCCACAGACAATGAGCAGTTCTTC. It encodes CASSSTDNEQFF.

This chain joins TRBV5-4 and TRBJ1-6; D is unclear. V lost 0 bases and J 4 bases, leaving 5 bases between the germline ends. There are 14 residues in the CDR3. Germline-derived CDR1 and CDR2 are SGHNT and YYREEE (reference sequence). The CDR3, as DNA: TGTGCCAGCAGCTTGGGGCAGTATAATTCACCCCTCCACTTT. Its translation: CASSLGQYNSPLHF.

The V gene is TRBV4-1, the J gene TRBJ1-1, with a tentative D call TRBD1 (6 bases). Germline CDR1 is MGHRA and CDR2 is YSYEKL. The V end was cut by 0 bases, the J end by 3 bases, with 17 bases between. The CDR3 totals 17 residues. The CDR3 region is CASSQDRGGAAYTEAFF. CDR3 nucleotide sequence: TGCGCCAGCAGCCAAGATCGGGGGGGGGCGGCTTACACTGAAGCTTTCTTT.

The rearrangement joins TRBV4-1 to TRBJ1-1; possible D gene TRBD1, 5 bases. CDR3 length: 15 residues. CDR1 MGHRA and CDR2 YSYEKL come from the germline V gene. The V gene lost 3 bases and the J gene lost 6 bases, with 17 bases spanning the gap. Here the CDR3 reads CASSQKERGIPEAFF. The DNA for the CDR3 is TGCGCCAGCAGCCAGAAGGAGAGGGGTATCCCTGAAGCTTTCTTT.

The rearrangement joins TRBV4-2 to TRBJ2-1; D possibly uses TRBD1 or TRBD2 (5 bases each). The length of the CDR3 is 12 residues. V was cut by 6 bases and J by 9 bases, with 12 bases left in between. Per the germline V gene, CDR1 is LGHNA and CDR2 is YNFKEQ. CDR3 in DNA: TGTGCCAGCAGGGACTTGGGGCCTGAGCAGTTCTTC. Translation: CASRDLGPEQFF.

By sample share, this clone is large. The CDR3 loop is CASSQGSTANTEAFF. The CDR3 region has the DNA TGTGCCAGCAGCCAAGGGTCCACAGCGAACACTGAAGCTTTCTTT. The chain is built from TRBV14 and TRBJ1-1, with D hard to call. Germline V gene sequence: CDR1 SGHDN, CDR2 FVKESK. V was pared by 1 base and J by 1 base, with 10 bases between. This CDR3 is 15 amino acids long.

This CDR3 reads CASSRTGQGSYEQYF. In DNA form, the CDR3 reads TGTGCCAGCAGTCGTACCGGACAGGGTTCCTACGAGCAGTACTTC. This chain links TRBV6-5 with TRBJ2-7, with 8 bases identical to TRBD1. J gave up 1 base and V 5 bases, and 7 bases lay outside the gene matches. The V gene's germline CDR1 is MNHEY and CDR2 SVGAGI. This CDR3 is 15 amino acids long.

The rearrangement uses TRBV11-2 and TRBJ2-3; D possibly corresponds to TRBD2 (5 bases). Germline CDR1 is SGHAT and CDR2 is FQNNGV. There are 17 residues in the CDR3. Between the trimmed V and J ends, which lost 1 base and 2 bases, there was a span of 16 bases. The CDR3 coding sequence is TGTGCCAGCAGCTTAGGGGTGGTGGCGGGCTTCACAGATACGCAGTATTTT. Translated: CASSLGVVAGFTDTQYF.

The rearrangement joins TRBV4-2 to TRBJ1-4, with a possible D match to TRBD1 (5 bases). The CDR3 runs 16 residues. Per germline, CDR1 LGHNA and CDR2 YNFKEQ. Between the trimmed V and J ends, which lost 4 bases and 3 bases, there was a span of 15 bases. CDR3 DNA sequence: TGTGCCAGCAGCCCCCCTGGTAGGGGTTCTAATGAAAAACTGTTTTTT. This encodes CASSPPGRGSNEKLFF.

The V and J genes are TRBV9 and TRBJ1-5; D unclear. CDR3 size: 14 residues. The V end was cut by 0 bases, the J end by 4 bases, with 8 bases between. The germline CDR1 and CDR2 sequences are SGDLS and YYNGEE. This CDR3 is CASSVGGPNQPQHF. The CDR3 nucleotides are TGTGCCAGCAGCGTAGGTGGTCCAAATCAGCCCCAGCATTTT.

This clone was detected only a few times. V usage is TRBV6-5 and J usage is TRBJ1-6; D is ambiguous. Germline values: CDR1 MNHEY, CDR2 SVGAGI. This CDR3 has 15 amino acids. V lost 5 bases, J lost 4 bases, and 12 bases lay in between. The CDR3 DNA reads TGTGCCAGCAGTGCAATGTCTGGGTATAATTCACCCCTCCACTTT. Its protein is CASSAMSGYNSPLHF.

V and J are TRBV15 and TRBJ2-2; 10 nucleotides line up with TRBD1. The CDR3 is made up of 17 amino acids. After removal of 0 bases from V and 6 bases from J, the junction contained 7 bases not matched to a gene. Germline CDR1 is LNHNV and CDR2 is YYDKDF (reference sequence). CDR3 nucleotide sequence: TGTGCCACCAGCAGAGAGTTATGGGACAGGGGACCCGGGGAGCTGTTTTTT. It translates to CATSRELWDRGPGELFF. Full variable domain (missing parts from reference TRBV15 and TRBJ2-2): DAMVIQNPRYQVTQFGKPVTLSCSQTLNHNVMYWYQQKSSQAPKLLFHYYDKDFNNEADTPDNFQSRRPNTSFCFLDIRSPGLGDTAMYLCATSRELWDRGPGELFFGEGSRLTVL.

This rearrangement joins TRBV28 to TRBJ1-2, with 7 bases identical to TRBD1. The CDR3 runs 15 residues. Losses at the gene ends were 3 bases for V and 2 bases for J; bases not matched to a gene: 6. Germline assignment: CDR1 MDHEN and CDR2 SYDVKM. The CDR3 DNA sequence: TGTGCCAGCAGTTTCGCCGACAGGGAAAACTATGGCTACACCTTC. Residues: CASSFADRENYGYTF.

Concerning this clone: Other nucleotide sequences in the sample specify the same CDR3. The CDR3 protein is CASSQLAGGYTGELFF. DNA for the CDR3: TGCGCCAGCAGCCAGCTAGCGGGGGGGTACACCGGGGAGCTGTTTTTT. The V call is TRBV4-3, the J call TRBJ2-2, with TRBD2 matching 12 bases. V gave up 3 bases and J gave up 3 bases; unmatched junction bases: 2. The CDR3 sequence is 16 residues long. Germline V lookup: CDR1 LGHNA, CDR2 YSLEER.

The V call is TRBV6-1, the J call TRBJ1-6; no clear D gene. V was clipped by 6 bases and J by 5 bases, with 14 bases between them. CDR1 is MNHNS, CDR2 SASEGT, per germline. This CDR3 is 15 amino acids long. CDR3 coding DNA: TGTGCCAGCAGGCGGGAGGCCCGAAATAATTCACCCCTCCACTTT. Its protein product is CASRREARNNSPLHF.

This clone was seen only a few times. The chain has TRBV7-9 and TRBJ2-5, with D perhaps matching TRBD1 (5 bases). Germline lookup yields CDR1 SEHNR and CDR2 FQNEAQ (reference sequence). Trimming cost V 5 bases and J 2 bases, with 9 bases left between them. The CDR3 length is 13 residues. This CDR3 is CASSPQVQETQYF. The CDR3 region has the DNA TGTGCCAGCAGCCCACAGGTACAAGAGACCCAGTACTTC.

This clone is a singleton in its sample. The chain has TRBV4-3 and TRBJ2-6; weak D call: TRBD1 (5 bases). The CDR3 totals 18 residues. The germline V gene has CDR1 LGHNA and CDR2 YSLEER. Trimming left V 2 bases short and J 0 bases short, with 14 bases between. The CDR3: CASSQRNRLGSGANVLTF. The CDR3 region has the DNA TGCGCCAGCAGCCAACGTAACAGGTTGGGCTCTGGGGCCAACGTCCTGACTTTC.

This clone was counted between two and nine times. V usage is TRBV15 and J usage is TRBJ2-2; maybe TRBD1 (5 bases). CDR1 LNHNV and CDR2 YYDKDF come from the germline V gene (reference sequence). Trimming stripped 0 bases from V and 2 bases from J, with 13 bases between. The CDR3 is 17 residues long. CDR3 residues: CATSRDRRTGNTGELFF. In DNA, the CDR3 is TGTGCCACCAGCAGAGATCGGCGAACAGGAAACACCGGGGAGCTGTTTTTT.

J is TRBJ2-7 and V is TRBV7-8; D is ambiguous. Trimming shortened V by 0 bases and J by 3 bases, and 6 bases separated the two germline ends. Germline V gives CDR1 SGHVS, CDR2 FQNEAQ. The CDR3 sequence is 13 residues long. The CDR3 DNA follows: TGTGCCAGCAGCTTAGCCCCCTACTACGAGCAGTACTTC. It yields the protein CASSLAPYYEQYF.

This clone occurred a few times. This chain links TRBV21-1 with TRBJ1-2; TRBD1 reflects the table's D call only, with no check against the DNA. TRBV21-1 is assigned pseudogene status. The CDR3 sequence is 14 residues long. In nucleotides, the CDR3 is TGTGCCAACCGGACAGGGGAATATCGGTATGGCTACACCTTC. It codes for CANRTGEYRYGYTF.

This clone came up a few times. The chain recombines TRBV14 with TRBJ1-2; 9 bases are a match to TRBD1. The CDR3 has 13 residues. Trimming took 7 bases from V and 9 from J; bases not matched to a gene: 9. In germline, CDR1 is SGHDN, CDR2 FVKESK. CDR3 coding DNA: TGTGCCAGCAACCCTGGAGGACAGGGGCGCTACACCTTC. Translated, it gives CASNPGGQGRYTF. The whole variable domain, remainder taken from reference TRBV14 and TRBJ1-2, is EAGVTQFPSHSVIEKGQTVTLRCDPISGHDNLYWYRRVMGKEIKFLLHFVKESKQDESGMPNNRFLAERTGGTYSTLKVQPAELEDSGVYFCASNPGGQGRYTFGSGTRLTVV.

The chain has TRBV6-5 and TRBJ1-4; D gene unclear. V dropped 6 bases and J dropped 7 bases, with 6 bases sitting between them. Germline values: CDR1 MNHEY, CDR2 SVGAGI. The CDR3 totals 11 residues. CDR3 sequence: CASRHGEKLFF. DNA for the CDR3: TGTGCCAGCAGGCACGGTGAAAAACTGTTTTTT.

This clone was recorded a few times. This chain joins TRBV25-1 and TRBJ1-6, with D tentatively TRBD1 (5 bases). This CDR3 has 16 residues. The V end lost 7 bases, the J end lost 9 bases, and 22 bases lay between the germline ends. The germline CDR1 and CDR2 sequences are MGHDK and SYGVNS. The DNA for the CDR3 is TGTGCCAGCACCGATTATGAAGGGGACCCGGGTTCACCCCTCCACTTT. This gives the protein CASTDYEGDPGSPLHF.

A note on this clone: Germline is not matched at one junction end, which may reflect a read error. This specimen includes other DNA sequences encoding the same CDR3. This rearrangement joins TRBV7-9 to TRBJ1-2; 10 positions match TRBD1. The CDR3 runs to 17 residues. Germline CDR1 and CDR2: SEHNR and FQNEAQ (reference sequence). CDR3 region: CASSFLGQGPSSYGYTF. The CDR3 region has the DNA TGTGCCAGTAGCTTTCTGGGACAGGGGCCCTCTTCCTATGGCTACACCTTC. Together with reference TRBV7-9 and TRBJ1-2, the CDR3 gives the full variable domain: DTGVSQNPRHKITKRGQNVTFRCDPISEHNRLYWYRQTLGQGPEFLTYFQNEAQLEKSRLLSDRFSAERPKGSFSTLEIQRTEQGDSAMYLCASSFLGQGPSSYGYTFGSGTRLTVV.

The chain links TRBV6-5 to TRBJ1-2, with TRBD1 matching over 8 bases. V shed 5 bases, J shed 2 bases, and the junction held 1 base outside the gene matches. The CDR3 covers 13 residues. From germline, CDR1 is MNHEY and CDR2 SVGAGI. The CDR3 sequence: CASSQGANYGYTF. CDR3 bases: TGTGCCAGCAGTCAGGGGGCCAACTATGGCTACACCTTC.